This T cell receptor (beta chain) stems from a study of cytomegalovirus exposure and HLA in healthy donors. CDR3 length: 15 amino acids. The trim removed 0 bases at V and 6 bases at J, leaving 7 bases unmatched. Germline loops: CDR1 GTSNPN, CDR2 SVGIG (reference sequence). A word on this clone: Its specificity is unknown.

Libraries were prepared by immunoSEQ multiplex PCR; TCRdb keeps only in-frame clonotypes and omits some of them. The sample has roughly 250,000 clones; approximately 83% are singletons. Overall study findings and caveats: High specificity and sensitivity for cytomegalovirus status were reported for the classifier.

Sequenced: PBMCs. This TCR came from a woman younger than 45 in good health and CMV-seropositive. V is TRBV30 and J is TRBJ2-1; 8 bases are a match to TRBD2. CDR3 loop: CAWSVHGRASNEQFF. The CDR3 nucleotides are TGTGCCTGGAGTGTACACGGGAGGGCCAGCAATGAGCAGTTCTTC.